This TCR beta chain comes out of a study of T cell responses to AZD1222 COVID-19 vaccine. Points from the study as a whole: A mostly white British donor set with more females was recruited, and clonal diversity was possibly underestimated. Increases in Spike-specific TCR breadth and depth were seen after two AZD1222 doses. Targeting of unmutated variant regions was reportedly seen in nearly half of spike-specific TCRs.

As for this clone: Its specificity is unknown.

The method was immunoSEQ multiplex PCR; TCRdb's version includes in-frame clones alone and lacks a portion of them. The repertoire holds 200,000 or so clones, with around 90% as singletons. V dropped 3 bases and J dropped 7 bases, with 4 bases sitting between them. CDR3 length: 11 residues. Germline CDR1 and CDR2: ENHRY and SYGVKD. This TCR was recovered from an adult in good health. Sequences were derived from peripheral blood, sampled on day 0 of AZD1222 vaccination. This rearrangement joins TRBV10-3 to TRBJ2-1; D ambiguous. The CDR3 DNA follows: TGTGCCATCAGTGATTTTAATGAGCAGTTCTTC. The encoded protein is CAISDFNEQFF.